Below are 20 T cell receptor beta chains sequenced from a single sample in a study of T cell repertoires in cytomegalovirus infection. TCRdb reprocessed the reads via MiXCR and lists one record per CDR3 protein. The sample includes around 450,000 distinct CDR3 sequences, 11% seen only once; the top ten take roughly 10%. The sample was PBMCs. The receptors stem from a human donor in good health (CMV status not recorded). Some clones in this sample may be carry-over from other donors' samples.

There are many counts of this clonotype. V and J are TRBV12-3 or TRBV12-4 and TRBJ2-1; D may match TRBD1 or TRBD2 (5 bases each). The germline V and J ends were trimmed by 3 bases and 4 bases, with 13 bases remaining between them. The CDR3 contains 15 residues. The CDR3 nucleotides are TGTGCCAGCAGTTTGGGTCCTGAGGGGTACAATGAGCAGTTCTTC. Translated, it gives CASSLGPEGYNEQFF.

In this sample, this clonotype turned up many times. V gene TRBV5-1 combines with J gene TRBJ2-1; possible D gene TRBD1, 6 bases. This CDR3 has 15 residues. V was cut by 1 base and J by 7 bases, with 15 bases left in between. Germline V gives CDR1 SGHRS, CDR2 YFSETQ. CDR3 in amino acids: CASSLSGLRGNEQFF. The CDR3 DNA follows: TGCGCCAGCAGCTTGTCAGGCCTTAGGGGGAATGAGCAGTTCTTC.

The genes are TRBV6-5 and TRBJ2-2; D perhaps matches TRBD2 (5 bases). The CDR3 contains 13 residues. Between the trimmed V and J ends, which lost 9 bases and 3 bases, there was a span of 11 bases. CDR1 is MNHEY and CDR2 is SVGAGI in the germline V gene. As DNA, the CDR3 is TGTGCCAGTAACATCGGGGACACCGGGGAGCTGTTTTTT. As protein: CASNIGDTGELFF.

Many counts were recorded for this clonotype. V and J are TRBV7-2 and TRBJ1-1, with D unresolved. Germline assignment: CDR1 SGHTA and CDR2 FQGNSA. The CDR3 runs 14 residues. The V end lost 5 bases, the J end lost 3 bases, and 13 bases lay between the germline ends. CDR3 in amino acids: CASSALMSDTEAFF. For the CDR3, the DNA is TGTGCCAGCAGCGCATTAATGTCGGACACTGAAGCTTTCTTT.

Many counts were recorded for this clonotype. This chain uses TRBV2 with TRBJ2-3, with no clear D. V was pared by 7 bases and J by 3 bases, with 5 bases between. This CDR3 spans 11 amino acids. CDR1 is SNHLY, CDR2 FYNNEI, per germline. This chain's CDR3 is CASTKTDTQYF. The CDR3 nucleotides read TGTGCCAGCACGAAAACAGATACGCAGTATTTT.

This clonotype has a count of ten or more. CDR3 in amino acids: CASSPLLAGALNEQFF. The CDR3 DNA sequence: TGTGCCAGCAGCCCACTCCTAGCGGGGGCCCTCAATGAGCAGTTCTTC. The chain has TRBV7-2 and TRBJ2-1; TRBD2 matches 10 bases. Losses at the gene ends were 5 bases for V and 6 bases for J; bases not matched to a gene: 10. The CDR3 covers 16 residues. Germline V gene data show CDR1 as SGHTA and CDR2 as FQGNSA.

At least ten counts were recorded for this clonotype. V and J are TRBV2 and TRBJ2-5; perhaps TRBD1 as D (6 bases). This CDR3 is built from 15 residues. Between the trimmed V and J ends, which lost 3 bases and 5 bases, there was a span of 16 bases. Germline CDR1 and CDR2: SNHLY and FYNNEI. CDR3 in amino acids: CASSDRVGAGETQYF. The CDR3 region has the DNA TGTGCCAGCAGTGACAGGGTGGGGGCTGGGGAGACCCAGTACTTC.

CDR3 coding DNA: TGTGCCACCAGTGATTTTCCCACTGACACGGCGAACACCGGGGAGCTGTTTTTT. Translation: CATSDFPTDTANTGELFF. The V gene is TRBV24-1, the J gene TRBJ2-2; D call uncertain. The germline V gene encodes CDR1 KGHDR and CDR2 SFDVKD. Trimming cost V 1 base and J 0 bases, with 14 bases left between them. CDR3 length: 18 residues.

This clonotype was observed many times. The chain links TRBV28 to TRBJ1-3, with unresolved D. CDR1 is MDHEN and CDR2 is SYDVKM in the germline V gene. This CDR3 spans 15 amino acids. Between the trimmed V and J ends, which lost 7 bases and 4 bases, there was a span of 17 bases. The CDR3 reads CASTVRTSGGNTIYF. CDR3 DNA: TGTGCCAGCACCGTACGTACCTCGGGAGGAAACACCATATATTTT.

This clonotype has a count of ten or more. This rearrangement joins TRBV28 to TRBJ2-3; TRBD2 matches at 7 bases. J gave up 1 base and V 3 bases, and 4 bases lay outside the gene matches. Looked up from germline, CDR1 is MDHEN and CDR2 is SYDVKM. The CDR3 has 15 amino acids. The CDR3 here is CASSFLAERTDTQYF. The CDR3 bases are TGTGCCAGCAGTTTCCTAGCGGAGCGCACAGATACGCAGTATTTT.

The chain employs TRBV5-5 and TRBJ1-5, with D perhaps TRBD1 (5 bases). Trimming removed 5 bases from V and 7 bases from J, with 16 bases in between. This CDR3 has 14 residues. Germline lookup yields CDR1 SGHKS and CDR2 YYEKEE (reference sequence). CDR3 region: CASSGGSGTQPQHF. The CDR3 region has the DNA TGTGCCAGCAGTGGGGGGTCAGGGACGCAGCCCCAGCATTTT.

The chain combines TRBV29-1 with TRBJ2-1; D is uncertain. V was clipped by 6 bases and J by 9 bases, with 12 bases between them. The CDR3 spans 11 residues. Germline-derived CDR1 and CDR2 are SQVTM and ANQGSEA. CDR3 amino acids: CSVLYIREQFF. The CDR3 DNA is TGCAGCGTCCTTTACATCCGTGAGCAGTTCTTC.

This clonotype was counted many times. The chain uses TRBV18 and TRBJ1-2; D is unresolved. There are 14 residues in the CDR3. Germline V CDR1 and CDR2: KGHSH, LQKENI. Trimming shortened V by 4 bases and J by 2 bases, and 11 bases separated the two germline ends. CDR3 DNA: TGTGCCAGCTCACGCGAGGGCAGAAACTATGGCTACACCTTC. It yields the protein CASSREGRNYGYTF.

This clonotype appeared many times. The rearrangement joins TRBV5-1 to TRBJ1-1; no definite D call. Looked up from germline, CDR1 is SGHRS and CDR2 is YFSETQ. The CDR3 is 14 residues long. With 2 bases removed from V and 1 base from J, the gap between germline ends came to 9 bases. The CDR3 region is CASSLEDANTEAFF. The CDR3 DNA is TGCGCCAGCAGCTTAGAGGACGCGAACACTGAAGCTTTCTTT.

This clonotype was found many times. This chain connects TRBV4-1 to TRBJ2-1, with 8 bases lining up with TRBD2. The CDR3 has 15 amino acids. The germline V gene has CDR1 MGHRA and CDR2 YSYEKL. Trimming took 2 bases from V and 9 from J; bases not matched to a gene: 9. CDR3 in amino acids: CASSQKNGGEREQFF. For the CDR3, the DNA is TGCGCCAGCAGCCAAAAGAACGGGGGGGAGCGTGAGCAGTTCTTC.

The gene calls are TRBV9 and TRBJ1-3; tentative D call: TRBD1 (5 bases). Germline lookup yields CDR1 SGDLS and CDR2 YYNGEE. V lost 2 bases, J lost 3 bases, and 21 bases lay in between. CDR3 length equals 18 residues. This CDR3 is CASSVGEGEGTFGNTIYF. DNA of the CDR3: TGTGCCAGCAGCGTGGGAGAAGGGGAGGGAACTTTTGGAAACACCATATATTTT.

This clonotype has more than one count but fewer than ten. The chain combines TRBV12-3 or TRBV12-4 with TRBJ2-7; D is undetermined. Trimming took off 6 bases at V and 3 bases at J, with 9 bases between the two ends. The CDR3 contains 12 residues. The DNA of the CDR3 is TGTGCCAGCAGCCGACGGAGCTACGAGCAGTACTTC. It translates to CASSRRSYEQYF.

This clonotype has a count of ten or more. The chain carries TRBV6-2 or TRBV6-3 and TRBJ1-4, with unresolved D. Germline CDR1 reads MNHEY; CDR2 reads SVGEGT. The CDR3 has 14 residues. Between the trimmed V and J ends, which lost 2 bases and 4 bases, there was a span of 8 bases. Written as DNA, the CDR3 is TGTGCCAGCAGTTACAGCGCTTTTAATGAAAAACTGTTTTTT. Protein: CASSYSAFNEKLFF.

The chain employs TRBV7-6 and TRBJ1-4; no definite D call. CDR1 SGHVS and CDR2 FNYEAQ come from the germline V gene. The V end was cut by 5 bases, the J end by 2 bases, with 15 bases between. CDR3 size: 16 residues. CDR3 nucleotides: TGTGCCAGCAGCCCGAGACCCCTGGGCACTAATGAAAAACTGTTTTTT. Its translation is CASSPRPLGTNEKLFF.

There are many counts of this clonotype. The genes are TRBV27 and TRBJ2-3, with 7 nucleotides matching TRBD2. The CDR3 has 16 amino acids. In germline, CDR1 is MNHEY, CDR2 SMNVEV (reference sequence). Trimming at V came to 10 bases and at J to 5 bases, leaving 18 bases not matched to a gene. CDR3 nucleotides: TGTGCCACCTCTCCCCCCATCCGGGAGGCGGAAGATACGCAGTATTTT. It specifies CATSPPIREAEDTQYF.